The sequence of this TCR beta chain was determined in a study of cytomegalovirus exposure and HLA in healthy donors. Study-level information: The 120 or so validation repertoires used the same platform as the 550 to 800 first-cohort repertoires (as reported by a later analysis).

Findings of the study overall: Generally TCR sequences proved uncommon, though certain public TCRs appeared in numerous donors. Specificity for CMV antigens was confirmed in vitro for three of the CMV-associated chains. Researchers counted 150 to 200 TCR beta chains as cytomegalovirus-associated.

The ends were cut back, 3 bases at V and 7 bases at J, with 16 bases in the middle. This CDR3 spans 15 amino acids. Germline assignment: CDR1 WSHSY and CDR2 SAAADI. Profiled with immunoSEQ multiplex PCR; TCRdb holds only in-frame clones, not every one. This sample yields about 220,000 clones, of which under 95% are seen a single time; 1.1% belongs to the top ten. Concerning this clone itself: Its target is not known.

This receptor was identified in a woman between 18 and 29 years old in good health and CMV-seronegative. V is TRBV10-2 and J is TRBJ2-1; possible D gene TRBD2, 6 bases. Sequencing input: PBMCs. As DNA, the CDR3 is TGCGCCAGCAGTGAATTGGACGGGAGCGGTAATGAGCAGTTCTTC. Protein: CASSELDGSGNEQFF.